This TCR beta chain was found in a study of Ad26.COV2.S vaccination and SARS-CoV-2 variants. Study-level findings and limits: Following vaccination, spike-specific CD8+ and CD4+ T cell responses reportedly exhibited substantial breadth. Those who received the vaccine showed greater spike-specific TCR breadth than those given placebo. Similar non-spike TCR breadth was observed in recipients of vaccine and of placebo.

Remarks on this clone: Its antigen is still unknown.

Per germline, CDR1 MNHNY and CDR2 SVGAGI (reference sequence). The CDR3 is 16 residues long. With V trimmed by 5 bases and J by 6 bases, 9 bases remained unmatched. Profiled with immunoSEQ multiplex PCR; TCRdb holds only in-frame clones, not every one. The sample shows about 350,000 clones, 92% of them seen only once. Source: peripheral blood, taken after recovery from COVID-19. This TCR was sampled from a human donor who had recovered from COVID-19. The chain carries TRBV6-6 and TRBJ2-1, with 11 bases aligning to TRBD2. This chain's CDR3 is CASSPRLAGYRNEQFF. CDR3 in DNA: TGTGCCAGCAGTCCGCGACTAGCGGGGTATCGCAATGAGCAGTTCTTC.